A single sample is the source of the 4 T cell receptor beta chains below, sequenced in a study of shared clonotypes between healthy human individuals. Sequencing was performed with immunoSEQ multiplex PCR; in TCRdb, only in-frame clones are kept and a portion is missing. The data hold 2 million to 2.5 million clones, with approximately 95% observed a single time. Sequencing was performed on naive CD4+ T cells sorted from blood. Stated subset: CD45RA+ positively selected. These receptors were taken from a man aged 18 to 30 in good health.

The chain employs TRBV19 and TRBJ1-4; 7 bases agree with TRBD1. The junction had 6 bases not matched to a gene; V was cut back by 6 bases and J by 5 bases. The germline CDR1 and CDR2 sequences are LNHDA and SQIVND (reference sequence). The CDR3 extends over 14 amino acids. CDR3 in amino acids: CASSAGQKNEKLFF. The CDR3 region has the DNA TGTGCCAGTAGCGCGGGACAGAAGAATGAAAAACTGTTTTTT.

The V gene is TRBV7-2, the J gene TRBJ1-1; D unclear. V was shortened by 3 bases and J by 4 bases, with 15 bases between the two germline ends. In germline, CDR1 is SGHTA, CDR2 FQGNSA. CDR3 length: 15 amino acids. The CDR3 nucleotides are TGTGCCAGCAGCTTCGAGGGATGGAGCGGCACTGAAGCTTTCTTT. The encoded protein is CASSFEGWSGTEAFF.

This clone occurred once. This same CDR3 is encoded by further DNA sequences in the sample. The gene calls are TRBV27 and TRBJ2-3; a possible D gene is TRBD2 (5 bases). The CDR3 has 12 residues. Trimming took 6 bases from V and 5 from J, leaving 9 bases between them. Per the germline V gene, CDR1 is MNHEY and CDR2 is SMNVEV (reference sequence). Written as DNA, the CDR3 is TGTGCCAGCAGCTTACGGGGAGATACGCAGTATTTT. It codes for CASSLRGDTQYF.

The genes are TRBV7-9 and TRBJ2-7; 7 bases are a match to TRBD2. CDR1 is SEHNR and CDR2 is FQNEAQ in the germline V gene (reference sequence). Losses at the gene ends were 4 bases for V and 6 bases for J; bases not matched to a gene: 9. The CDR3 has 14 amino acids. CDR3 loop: CASSSRAGTSEQYF. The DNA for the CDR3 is TGTGCCAGCAGCTCGAGAGCGGGGACCTCCGAGCAGTACTTC.